These 17 T cell receptor beta chains were sequenced from one sample in a study of T cell responses to AZD1222 COVID-19 vaccine. Profiling relied on immunoSEQ multiplex PCR, and the TCRdb table lists in-frame clones only, not all of them. The top ten hold over 13% of the sample, which has around 65,000 clones, roughly 70% seen once. The sample here was peripheral blood, taken on day 0 of AZD1222 vaccination. These receptors all stem from an adult in good health.

The rearrangement uses TRBV6-6 and TRBJ2-1, with D tentatively TRBD2 (6 bases). Looked up from germline, CDR1 is MNHNY and CDR2 is SVGAGI (reference sequence). Trimming shortened V by 7 bases and J by 2 bases, and 18 bases separated the two germline ends. CDR3 length: 16 residues. The CDR3 nucleotides are TGTGCCAGCACGGAGGGCGGGGCGCCCACCTACAATGAGCAGTTCTTC. Protein sequence: CASTEGGAPTYNEQFF.

V usage is TRBV4-1 and J usage is TRBJ2-2; D is unresolved. V shed 4 bases and J shed 4 bases, with 4 bases lying between them. This CDR3 contains 12 residues. CDR1 MGHRA and CDR2 YSYEKL come from the germline V gene. CDR3 DNA: TGCGCCAGCAGCCCCAGCACCGGGGAGCTGTTTTTT. Its translation is CASSPSTGELFF.

This chain links TRBV14 with TRBJ1-3; D not resolved. The germline CDR1 and CDR2 sequences are SGHDN and FVKESK. With 6 bases removed from V and 4 bases from J, the gap between germline ends came to 4 bases. The CDR3 contains 11 residues. The DNA of the CDR3 is TGTGCCAGCAGAAGCGGAAACACCATATATTTT. It translates to CASRSGNTIYF.

This chain uses TRBV7-2 with TRBJ1-2; the D gene is possibly TRBD1 (5 bases). The CDR3 length is 14 residues. The germline V and J ends were trimmed by 5 bases and 4 bases, with 14 bases remaining between them. Germline V gene sequence: CDR1 SGHTA, CDR2 FQGNSA. The CDR3 loop is CASSRPTETYGYTF. Written as DNA, the CDR3 is TGTGCCAGCAGCCGCCCGACAGAAACCTATGGCTACACCTTC.

There are a few counts of this clone. The chain joins TRBV3-1 (or the pseudogene TRBV3-2) to TRBJ1-5; no firm D call. Germline V gene lookup returns CDR1 LGHDT and CDR2 YNNKEL (reference sequence). This CDR3 is 14 amino acids long. Trimming took 0 bases from V and 6 from J, leaving 9 bases between them. CDR3 DNA: TGTGCCAGCAGCCAAGATTACGGTGGTCAGCCCCAGCATTTT. Protein sequence: CASSQDYGGQPQHF.

V usage is TRBV10-3 and J usage is TRBJ1-2, with TRBD1 identical over 10 bases. From germline, CDR1 is ENHRY and CDR2 SYGVKD. The CDR3 consists of 15 residues. V was clipped by 4 bases and J by 4 bases; unmatched bases: 6. The CDR3 loop is CAISGLGQGIYGYTF. The CDR3 DNA reads as TGTGCCATCAGTGGTTTGGGACAGGGGATCTATGGCTACACCTTC.

There are a few counts of this clone. The chain carries TRBV27 and TRBJ1-2, with a weak D call TRBD1 (6 bases). V lost 6 bases and J 1 base, leaving 15 bases between the germline ends. The CDR3 consists of 15 residues. Germline V CDR1 and CDR2: MNHEY, SMNVEV (reference sequence). The CDR3 sequence: CASSFGGAHNYGYTF. For the CDR3, the DNA is TGTGCCAGCAGCTTCGGGGGGGCACATAACTATGGCTACACCTTC.

This chain joins TRBV2 and TRBJ1-6; maybe TRBD1 (5 bases). V was shortened by 6 bases and J by 10 bases, with 13 bases between the two germline ends. The CDR3 spans 13 residues. The V gene's germline CDR1 is SNHLY and CDR2 FYNNEI. CDR3 nucleotides: TGTGCCAGCAGGGGACTCACGGGCTCACCCCTCCACTTT. Its protein is CASRGLTGSPLHF. Together with reference TRBV2 and TRBJ1-6, the CDR3 gives the full variable domain: EPEVTQTPSHQVTQMGQEVILRCVPISNHLYFYWYRQILGQKVEFLVSFYNNEISEKSEIFDDQFSVERPDGSNFTLKIRSTKLEDSAMYFCASRGLTGSPLHFGNGTRLTVT.

The V and J genes are TRBV10-3 and TRBJ2-5, with D possibly TRBD2 on 6 matching bases. The germline V gene has CDR1 ENHRY and CDR2 SYGVKD. V gave up 4 bases and J gave up 5 bases, with 11 bases separating them. This CDR3 contains 13 residues. The CDR3 region is CAISVAGGETQYF. The CDR3 region has the DNA TGTGCCATCAGTGTCGCTGGAGGGGAGACCCAGTACTTC.

This clone was recorded a few times. V gene TRBV18 combines with J gene TRBJ2-5; weak D call: TRBD2 (6 bases). This CDR3 has 16 amino acids. Germline lookup yields CDR1 KGHSH and CDR2 LQKENI. The V and J ends lost 5 bases and 5 bases respectively, with 21 bases between them. CDR3 DNA: TGTGCCAGCTCAGGGGGGACCCCCCAAGTGGGGGAGACCCAGTACTTC. This sequence encodes CASSGGTPQVGETQYF.

This clone was observed a handful of times. The chain links TRBV5-1 to TRBJ1-1; D is unresolved. Trimming left V 0 bases short and J 4 bases short, with 13 bases between. In germline, CDR1 is SGHRS, CDR2 YFSETQ. This CDR3 region has 15 residues. The CDR3 coding sequence is TGCGCCAGCAGCTTGGCTGAGCAAGTGAGCACTGAAGCTTTCTTT. Translating it yields CASSLAEQVSTEAFF. The full variable domain, completed using reference TRBV5-1 and TRBJ1-1, is KAGVTQTPRYLIKTRGQQVTLSCSPISGHRSVSWYQQTPGQGLQFLFEYFSETQRNKGNFPGRFSGRQFSNSRSEMNVSTLELGDSALYLCASSLAEQVSTEAFFGQGTRLTVV.

J is TRBJ2-1 and V is TRBV18, with D hard to call. Per the germline V gene, CDR1 is KGHSH and CDR2 is LQKENI. The length of the CDR3 is 15 residues. Trimming took off 5 bases at V and 2 bases at J, with 13 bases between the two ends. The CDR3 is CASSSRHGTYNEQFF. CDR3 nucleotide sequence: TGTGCCAGCTCATCAAGACATGGGACCTACAATGAGCAGTTCTTC. Complete variable domain (other parts from reference TRBV18 and TRBJ2-1): NAGVMQNPRHLVRRRGQEARLRCSPMKGHSHVYWYRQLPEEGLKFMVYLQKENIIDESGMPKERFSAEFPKEGPSILRIQQVVRGDSAAYFCASSSRHGTYNEQFFGPGTRLTVL.

The chain carries TRBV4-3 and TRBJ1-2, with D unclear. The V end lost 0 bases, the J end lost 3 bases, and 5 bases lay between the germline ends. Germline V CDR1 and CDR2: LGHNA, YSLEER. This CDR3 is built from 13 residues. The CDR3 sequence is CASSQDADYGYTF. The CDR3 nucleotides read TGCGCCAGCAGCCAAGATGCCGACTATGGCTACACCTTC.

This chain joins TRBV19 and TRBJ2-2; unclear D gene. V lost 5 bases to trimming and J lost 5 bases, with 12 bases between them. This CDR3 is 14 amino acids long. Germline CDR1 LNHDA, CDR2 SQIVND (reference sequence). The DNA of the CDR3 is TGTGCCAGTAGTTCGATAGATTTTACCGGGGAGCTGTTTTTT. This codes for CASSSIDFTGELFF.

This chain connects TRBV5-4 to TRBJ2-1; 12 bases fit TRBD1. The CDR3 spans 16 residues. J lost 3 bases, V lost 3 bases, and 4 bases had no gene match. Germline CDR1 reads SGHNT; CDR2 reads YYREEE (reference sequence). CDR3 bases: TGTGCCAGCAGCTCAGGGACAGGGGGCTACTACAATGAGCAGTTCTTC. It translates to CASSSGTGGYYNEQFF.

The chain is built from TRBV30 and TRBJ1-4; 7 bases agree with TRBD1. J lost 3 bases, V lost 5 bases, and 6 bases had no gene match. The length of the CDR3 is 14 residues. Germline CDR1 and CDR2: GTSNPN and SVGIG (reference sequence). CDR3 sequence reads: CAWWPGQSNEKLFF. The CDR3 nucleotides read TGTGCCTGGTGGCCGGGACAGTCTAATGAAAAACTGTTTTTT.

V usage is TRBV10-3 and J usage is TRBJ1-5; no clear D gene. Deletions cut 0 bases from V and 7 bases from J, with 10 bases between. The germline V gene has CDR1 ENHRY and CDR2 SYGVKD. The CDR3 length is 14 residues. CDR3 loop: CAISESGYNQPQHF. DNA for the CDR3: TGTGCCATCAGTGAGTCAGGGTATAACCAGCCCCAGCATTTT.